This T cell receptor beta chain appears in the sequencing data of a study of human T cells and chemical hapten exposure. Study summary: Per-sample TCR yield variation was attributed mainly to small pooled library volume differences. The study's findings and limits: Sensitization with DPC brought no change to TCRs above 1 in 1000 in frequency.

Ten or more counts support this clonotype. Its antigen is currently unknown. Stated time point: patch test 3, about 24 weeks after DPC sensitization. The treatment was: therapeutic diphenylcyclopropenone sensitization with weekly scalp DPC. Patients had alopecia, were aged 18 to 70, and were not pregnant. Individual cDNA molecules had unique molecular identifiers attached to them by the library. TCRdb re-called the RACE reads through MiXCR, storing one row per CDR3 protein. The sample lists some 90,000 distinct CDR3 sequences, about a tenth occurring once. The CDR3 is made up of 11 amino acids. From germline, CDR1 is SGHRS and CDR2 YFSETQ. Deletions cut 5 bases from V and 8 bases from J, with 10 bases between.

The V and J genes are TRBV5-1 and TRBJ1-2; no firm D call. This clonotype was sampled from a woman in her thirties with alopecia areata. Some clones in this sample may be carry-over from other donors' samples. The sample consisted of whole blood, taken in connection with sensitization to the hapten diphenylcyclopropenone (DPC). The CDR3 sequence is CASSPGIGYTF. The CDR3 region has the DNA TGCGCCAGCAGTCCGGGGATCGGCTACACCTTC.